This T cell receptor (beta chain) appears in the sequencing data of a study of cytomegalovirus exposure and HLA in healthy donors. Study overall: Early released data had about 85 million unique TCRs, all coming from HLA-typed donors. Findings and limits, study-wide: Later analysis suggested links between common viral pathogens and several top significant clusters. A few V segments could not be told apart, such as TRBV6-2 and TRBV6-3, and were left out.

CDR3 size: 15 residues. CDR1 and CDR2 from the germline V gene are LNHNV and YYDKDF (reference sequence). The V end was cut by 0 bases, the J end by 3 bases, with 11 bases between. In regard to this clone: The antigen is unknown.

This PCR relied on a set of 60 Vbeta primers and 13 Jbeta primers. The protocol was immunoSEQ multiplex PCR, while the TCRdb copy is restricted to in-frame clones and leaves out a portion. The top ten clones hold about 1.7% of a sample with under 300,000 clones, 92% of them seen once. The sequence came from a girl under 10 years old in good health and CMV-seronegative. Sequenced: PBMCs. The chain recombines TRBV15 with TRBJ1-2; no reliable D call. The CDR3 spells CATSRDGGIYYGYTF. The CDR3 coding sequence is TGTGCCACCAGCAGAGATGGAGGGATCTACTATGGCTACACCTTC.